This T cell receptor (delta chain) originates from a study of γδ T cells in repeated Plasmodium falciparum infection. Looking at the study overall: Donors had four controlled P. falciparum NF54 infections over about 640 days. Study results and limitations: Waves of new clonotype selection appeared after repeated controlled infections in Vdelta2-negative, largely Vdelta1+, gammadelta T cells. Over time and infection, Vgamma9/Vdelta2+ repertoires remained highly stable and polyclonal. Compared with Australian children, Malian Vdelta2-negative repertoires seemed more clonal, less diverse, less shared.

This clone was seen a handful of times. Its antigen is not known. This probably arose from a read error, given a far larger clone one base away. Other DNA variants within this sample encode the same CDR3. TCRdb re-processed the multiplex PCR reads using CATT. Seen here are about 48,000 delta-chain clones, roughly 1.6% observed once, and the top ten hold over 7%. Flow sorting of PBMC yielded separate Vgamma9/Vdelta2+ and Vdelta2-negative gammadelta T cell populations for bulk repertoire analysis. The CDR3 covers 13 residues. In germline, CDR1 is TSWWSYY, CDR2 QGS. The receptor was isolated from a pool of human donors (malaria-infected and uninfected, not separated). The chain has TRDV1 and TRDJ1; no clear D. Sequences were obtained from gamma-delta T cells from blood. The CDR3 DNA reads TGTGCTCTTGGGGCCCTAACCACCGATAAACTTATCTTT. It translates to CALGALTTDKLIF.